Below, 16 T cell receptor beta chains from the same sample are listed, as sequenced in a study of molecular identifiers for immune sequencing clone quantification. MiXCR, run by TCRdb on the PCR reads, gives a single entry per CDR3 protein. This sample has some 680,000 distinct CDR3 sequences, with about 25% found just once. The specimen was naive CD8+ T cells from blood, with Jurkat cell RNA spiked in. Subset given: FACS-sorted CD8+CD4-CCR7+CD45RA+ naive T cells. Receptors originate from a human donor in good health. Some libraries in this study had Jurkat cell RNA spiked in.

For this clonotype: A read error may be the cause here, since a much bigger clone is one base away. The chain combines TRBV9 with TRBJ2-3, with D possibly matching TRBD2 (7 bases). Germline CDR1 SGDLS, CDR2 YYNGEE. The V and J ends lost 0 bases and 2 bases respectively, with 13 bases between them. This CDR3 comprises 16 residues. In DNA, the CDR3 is TGTGCCAGCAGCGTAGAGGGGGGGCCTGACACAGATACGCAGTATTTT. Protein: CASSVEGGPDTDTQYF.

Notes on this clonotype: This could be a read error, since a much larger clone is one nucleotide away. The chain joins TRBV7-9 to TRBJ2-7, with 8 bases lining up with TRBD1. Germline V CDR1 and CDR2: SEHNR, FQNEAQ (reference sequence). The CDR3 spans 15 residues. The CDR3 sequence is CASSPPTGESYGQYF. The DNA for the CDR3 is TGTGCCAGCAGCCCCCCGACAGGGGAAAGCTACGGGCAGTACTTC.

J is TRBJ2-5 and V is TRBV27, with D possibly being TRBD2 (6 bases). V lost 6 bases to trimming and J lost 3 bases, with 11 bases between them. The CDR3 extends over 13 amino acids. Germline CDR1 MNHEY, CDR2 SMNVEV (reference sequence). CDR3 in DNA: TGTGCCAGCAGCGGTAGCGGAGAAGAGACCCAGTACTTC. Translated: CASSGSGEETQYF.

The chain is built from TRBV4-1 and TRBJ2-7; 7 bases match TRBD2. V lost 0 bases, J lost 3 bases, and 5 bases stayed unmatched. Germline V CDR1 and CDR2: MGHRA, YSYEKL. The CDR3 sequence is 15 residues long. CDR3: CASSQDRGTIYEQYF. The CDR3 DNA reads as TGCGCCAGCAGCCAAGATCGGGGGACTATCTACGAGCAGTACTTC.

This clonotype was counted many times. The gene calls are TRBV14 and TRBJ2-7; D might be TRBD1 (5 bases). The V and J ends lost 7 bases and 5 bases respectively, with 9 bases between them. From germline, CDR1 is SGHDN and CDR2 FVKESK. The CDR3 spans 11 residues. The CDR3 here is CASKQGHEQYF. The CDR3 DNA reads TGTGCCAGCAAGCAGGGCCACGAGCAGTACTTC.

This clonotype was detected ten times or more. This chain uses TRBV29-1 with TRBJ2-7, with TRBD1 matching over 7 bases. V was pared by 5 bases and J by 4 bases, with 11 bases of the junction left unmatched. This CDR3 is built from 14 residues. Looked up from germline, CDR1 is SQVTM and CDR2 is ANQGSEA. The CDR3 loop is CSVLRAGTEYEQYF. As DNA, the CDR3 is TGCAGCGTTCTCCGAGCCGGGACAGAATACGAGCAGTACTTC.

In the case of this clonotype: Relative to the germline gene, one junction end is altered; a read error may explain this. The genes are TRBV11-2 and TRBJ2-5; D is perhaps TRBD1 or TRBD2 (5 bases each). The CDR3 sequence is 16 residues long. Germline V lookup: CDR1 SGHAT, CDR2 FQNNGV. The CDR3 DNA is TGTGCCAGCAGCTTAGTTCCGAGGGGCAGGGAAGAGCCCCAGTACTTC. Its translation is CASSLVPRGREEPQYF.

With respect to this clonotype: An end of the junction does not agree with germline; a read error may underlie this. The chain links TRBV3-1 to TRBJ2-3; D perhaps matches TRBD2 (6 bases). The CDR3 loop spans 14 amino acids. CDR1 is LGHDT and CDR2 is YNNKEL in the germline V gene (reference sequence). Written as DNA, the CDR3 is TGTGCCAGCAGCCAGGGACTGATCACAGATACGCGGTATTTT. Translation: CASSQGLITDTRYF.

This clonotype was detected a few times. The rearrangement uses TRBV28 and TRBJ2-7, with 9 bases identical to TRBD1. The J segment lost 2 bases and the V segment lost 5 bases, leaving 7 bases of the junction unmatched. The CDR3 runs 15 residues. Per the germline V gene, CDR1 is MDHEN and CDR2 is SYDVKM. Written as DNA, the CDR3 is TGTGCCAGCAGTCACCGCAACAGGGGGCCCTACGAGCAGTACTTC. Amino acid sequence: CASSHRNRGPYEQYF. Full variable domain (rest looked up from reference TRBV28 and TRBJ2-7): DVKVTQSSRYLVKRTGEKVFLECVQDMDHENMFWYRQDPGLGLRLIYFSYDVKMKEKGDIPEGYSVSREKKERFSLILESASTNQTSMYLCASSHRNRGPYEQYFGPGTRLTVT.

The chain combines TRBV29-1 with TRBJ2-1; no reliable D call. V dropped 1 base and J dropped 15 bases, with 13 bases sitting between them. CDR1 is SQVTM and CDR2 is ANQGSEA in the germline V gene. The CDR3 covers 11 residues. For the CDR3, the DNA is TGCAGCGTTGAAGGCGCGCCCCAGAGGTTCTTC. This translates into CSVEGAPQRFF.

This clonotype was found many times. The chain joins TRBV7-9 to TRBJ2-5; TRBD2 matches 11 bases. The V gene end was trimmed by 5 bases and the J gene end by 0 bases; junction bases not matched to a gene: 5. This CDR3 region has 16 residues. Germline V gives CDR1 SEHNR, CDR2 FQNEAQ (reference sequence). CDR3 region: CASSRRTSGHQETQYF. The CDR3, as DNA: TGTGCCAGCAGCCGCCGGACTAGCGGGCACCAAGAGACCCAGTACTTC.

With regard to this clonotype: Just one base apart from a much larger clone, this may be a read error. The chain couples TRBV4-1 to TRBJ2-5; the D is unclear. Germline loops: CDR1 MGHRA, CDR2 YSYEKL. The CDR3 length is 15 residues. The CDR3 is CASIQVGQLQETQYF. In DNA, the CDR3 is TGCGCCAGCATCCAAGTCGGTCAGCTTCAAGAGACCCAGTACTTC.

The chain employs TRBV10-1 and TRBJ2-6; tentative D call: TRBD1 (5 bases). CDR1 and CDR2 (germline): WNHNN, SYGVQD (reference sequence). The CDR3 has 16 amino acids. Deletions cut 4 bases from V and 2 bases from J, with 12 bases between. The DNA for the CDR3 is TGCGCCAGCAGTGCGACTCAGGGAACTGGGGCCAACGTCCTGACTTTC. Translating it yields CASSATQGTGANVLTF.

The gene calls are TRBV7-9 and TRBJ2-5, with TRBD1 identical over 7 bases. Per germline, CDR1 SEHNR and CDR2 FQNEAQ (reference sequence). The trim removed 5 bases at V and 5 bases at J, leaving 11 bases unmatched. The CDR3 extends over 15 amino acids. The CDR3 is CASSPGIGGPETQYF. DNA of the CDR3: TGTGCCAGCAGCCCAGGAATAGGGGGCCCGGAGACCCAGTACTTC.

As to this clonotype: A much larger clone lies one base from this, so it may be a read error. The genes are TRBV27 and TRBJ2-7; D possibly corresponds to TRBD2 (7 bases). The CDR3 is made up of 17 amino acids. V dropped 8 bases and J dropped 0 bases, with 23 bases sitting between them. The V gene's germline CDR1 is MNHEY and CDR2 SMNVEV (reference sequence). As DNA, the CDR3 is TGTGCCAGCTGCGGATACCCACAGGGCGGGAGCTCCTACGAGCAGTACTTC. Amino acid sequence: CASCGYPQGGSSYEQYF.

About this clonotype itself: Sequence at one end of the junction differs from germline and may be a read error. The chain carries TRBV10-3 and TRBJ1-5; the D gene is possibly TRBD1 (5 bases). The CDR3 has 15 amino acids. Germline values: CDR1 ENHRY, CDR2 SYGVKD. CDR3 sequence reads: CAINELSGFNQPQHF. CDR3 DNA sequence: TGTGCCATCAATGAGTTGTCAGGGTTCAATCAGCCCCAGCATTTT.